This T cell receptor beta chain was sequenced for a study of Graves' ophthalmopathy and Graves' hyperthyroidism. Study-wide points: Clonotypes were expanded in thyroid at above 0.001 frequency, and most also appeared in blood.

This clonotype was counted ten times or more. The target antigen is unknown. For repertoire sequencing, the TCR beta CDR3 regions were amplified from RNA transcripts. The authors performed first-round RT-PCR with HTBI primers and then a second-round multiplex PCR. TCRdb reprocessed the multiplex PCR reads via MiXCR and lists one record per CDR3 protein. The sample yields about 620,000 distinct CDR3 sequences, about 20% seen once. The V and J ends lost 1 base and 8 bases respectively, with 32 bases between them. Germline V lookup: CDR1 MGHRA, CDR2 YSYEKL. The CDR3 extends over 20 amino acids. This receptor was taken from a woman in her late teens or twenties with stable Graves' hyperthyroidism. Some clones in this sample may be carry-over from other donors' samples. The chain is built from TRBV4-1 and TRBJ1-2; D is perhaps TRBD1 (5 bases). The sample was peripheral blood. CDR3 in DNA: TGCGCCAGCAGCCAAGGACGTTACCAACCCGTACGCACGCAGGGCGAGGGCTACACCTTC. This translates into CASSQGRYQPVRTQGEGYTF.